The entry below gives a single T cell receptor (beta chain) sequence along with its context. The data were obtained in a study of patients and donors after allogeneic stem cell transplantation. Each CDR3 protein is one row after TCRdb ran MiXCR on the RT-PCR reads. Found here are about a million distinct CDR3 sequences, roughly 17% of them singletons; the top ten hold 6%. Germline CDR1 is SGDLS and CDR2 is YYNGEE. This CDR3 has 13 residues. Trimming left V 0 bases short and J 5 bases short, with 3 bases between. Sequencing was performed on blood, either unsorted or a sorted T cell fraction (not recorded which). The sequence was collected from a human donor who was either an allogeneic HSCT recipient or a stem cell or donor lymphocyte infusion donor (not recorded which). It is not recorded whose cells these are; they may come from a transplant donor. J is TRBJ1-6 and V is TRBV9; D is uncertain. For the CDR3, the DNA is TGTGCCAGCAGCGTAGAGAATAATTCACCCCTCCACTTT. Protein sequence: CASSVENNSPLHF.